The rows below give T cell receptor beta chains drawn from one sample of a study of post-analysis software for immune sequencing data. Via MiXCR, TCRdb re-called the PCR reads, giving one row per CDR3 protein. In the table there are 650,000 to 900,000 distinct CDR3 sequences, about 43% of which are singletons. The material sequenced was blood. All receptors derive from a girl between 5 and 17 years old with multiple sclerosis. CDR3s include the opening cysteine and the closing phenylalanine or tryptophan. Fields, in order: J gene, clone size, D gene, V gene, CDR3 protein, CDR3 DNA. The D gene is left open where the match is weak. Clone size is stated in some rows and not others, as once, few, many or a class when expanded.

j_gene: TRBJ2-1; abundance: NA; d_gene: NA; v_gene: TRBV28; CDR3aa: CASSLPGTVYNEQFF; CDR3nt: TGTGCCAGCAGTTTACCCGGGACTGTCTACAATGAGCAGTTCTTC
j_gene: TRBJ2-1; abundance: NA; d_gene: NA; v_gene: TRBV5-1; CDR3aa: CASSLLNDEQFF; CDR3nt: TGCGCCAGCAGCTTGTTGAATGATGAGCAGTTCTTC
j_gene: TRBJ2-3; abundance: NA; d_gene: TRBD2; v_gene: TRBV7-3; CDR3aa: CASSSRLAGGLDTQYF; CDR3nt: TGTGCCAGCAGCTCCCGCTTAGCGGGAGGTCTAGATACGCAGTATTTT
j_gene: TRBJ2-4; abundance: few; d_gene: NA; v_gene: TRBV24-1; CDR3aa: CATSDRDIQYF; CDR3nt: TGTGCCACCAGTGATCGCGACATTCAGTACTTC
j_gene: TRBJ2-7; abundance: NA; d_gene: TRBD1; v_gene: TRBV3-1; CDR3aa: CASSQDLVGQGSYEQYF; CDR3nt: TGTGCCAGCAGCCAAGATCTGGTGGGACAGGGATCCTACGAGCAGTACTTC
j_gene: TRBJ2-3; abundance: NA; d_gene: NA; v_gene: TRBV20-1; CDR3aa: CSASRTESTDTQYF; CDR3nt: TGCAGTGCTAGTAGAACGGAAAGCACAGATACGCAGTATTTT
j_gene: TRBJ1-1; abundance: NA; d_gene: NA; v_gene: TRBV6-1; CDR3aa: CASSPVDTDEAFF; CDR3nt: TGTGCCAGCAGTCCCGTCGACACGGATGAAGCTTTCTTT
j_gene: TRBJ2-7; abundance: NA; d_gene: TRBD2; v_gene: TRBV20-1; CDR3aa: CSARGTSGTNYEQYF; CDR3nt: TGCAGTGCGAGAGGGACTAGCGGAACAAACTACGAGCAGTACTTC
j_gene: TRBJ2-1; abundance: NA; d_gene: NA; v_gene: TRBV12-3/TRBV12-4; CDR3aa: CASSNRHSQFF; CDR3nt: TGTGCCAGCAGCAATCGACATTCTCAGTTCTTC
j_gene: TRBJ2-7; abundance: few; d_gene: NA; v_gene: TRBV29-1; CDR3aa: CSAKQEYEQYF; CDR3nt: TGCAGCGCTAAACAGGAATACGAGCAGTACTTC
j_gene: TRBJ2-7; abundance: NA; d_gene: NA; v_gene: TRBV7-2; CDR3aa: CASSFEPGGSYEQYF; CDR3nt: TGTGCCAGCAGCTTTGAGCCAGGGGGGTCCTACGAGCAGTACTTC
j_gene: TRBJ2-6; abundance: few; d_gene: NA; v_gene: TRBV9; CDR3aa: CASSAGGGANVLTF; CDR3nt: TGTGCCAGCAGCGCGGGTGGTGGGGCCAACGTCCTGACTTTC
j_gene: TRBJ2-3; abundance: few; d_gene: TRBD2; v_gene: TRBV30; CDR3aa: CAWSVPRAAGDDTQYF; CDR3nt: TGTGCCTGGAGTGTACCGAGGGCAGCGGGAGATGATACGCAGTATTTT
j_gene: TRBJ1-1; abundance: NA; d_gene: NA; v_gene: TRBV4-2; CDR3aa: CASSHPPIAEAFF; CDR3nt: TGTGCCAGCAGCCATCCCCCTATAGCTGAAGCTTTCTTT
j_gene: TRBJ2-7; abundance: many; d_gene: TRBD2; v_gene: TRBV7-8; CDR3aa: CASSPITSGRGYEQYF; CDR3nt: TGTGCCAGCAGCCCCATTACTAGCGGGAGGGGCTACGAGCAGTACTTC
j_gene: TRBJ1-5; abundance: NA; d_gene: TRBD1; v_gene: TRBV20-1; CDR3aa: CSARTGEYSNQPQHF; CDR3nt: TGCAGTGCCAGGACAGGAGAGTATAGCAATCAGCCCCAGCATTTT
j_gene: TRBJ2-7; abundance: NA; d_gene: TRBD2; v_gene: TRBV5-5; CDR3aa: CASSPVSSGNYEQYF; CDR3nt: TGTGCCAGCAGCCCCGTTTCGAGCGGGAACTACGAGCAGTACTTC
j_gene: TRBJ2-1; abundance: few; d_gene: NA; v_gene: TRBV3-1; CDR3aa: CASSQVALRSSPFF; CDR3nt: TGTGCCAGCAGCCAAGTTGCCCTAAGGTCGAGTCCGTTCTTC
j_gene: TRBJ1-2; abundance: NA; d_gene: NA; v_gene: TRBV12-3/TRBV12-4; CDR3aa: CASTEGNGYTF; CDR3nt: TGTGCCAGCACCGAGGGGAATGGCTACACCTTC
j_gene: TRBJ2-5; abundance: NA; d_gene: TRBD1; v_gene: TRBV12-3/TRBV12-4; CDR3aa: CASSRTRDRGSETQYF; CDR3nt: TGTGCCAGCAGCCGGACACGGGACAGGGGTTCAGAGACCCAGTACTTC
j_gene: TRBJ1-5; abundance: NA; d_gene: NA; v_gene: TRBV28; CDR3aa: CASSPGLPQHF; CDR3nt: TGTGCCAGCAGCCCTGGGTTGCCCCAGCATTTT
j_gene: TRBJ2-4; abundance: NA; d_gene: NA; v_gene: TRBV9; CDR3aa: CASSVAWGERNIQYF; CDR3nt: TGTGCCAGCAGCGTAGCCTGGGGAGAAAGAAACATTCAGTACTTC
j_gene: TRBJ2-1; abundance: NA; d_gene: TRBD2; v_gene: TRBV7-3; CDR3aa: CASSLGRTSSNEQFF; CDR3nt: TGTGCCAGCAGCTTAGGCAGGACTAGTTCCAATGAGCAGTTCTTC
j_gene: TRBJ2-7; abundance: NA; d_gene: NA; v_gene: TRBV4-3; CDR3aa: CASSQELRDYEQYF; CDR3nt: TGCGCCAGCAGCCAAGAATTAAGGGACTACGAGCAGTACTTC
j_gene: TRBJ2-7; abundance: NA; d_gene: NA; v_gene: TRBV29-1; CDR3aa: CSVEDEDSSIYEQYF; CDR3nt: TGCAGCGTTGAAGATGAGGACAGTAGTATCTACGAGCAGTACTTC
j_gene: TRBJ2-7; abundance: NA; d_gene: NA; v_gene: TRBV29-1; CDR3aa: CSVASLGASEQYF; CDR3nt: TGCAGCGTTGCATCCCTAGGGGCCAGCGAGCAGTACTTC
j_gene: TRBJ2-5; abundance: NA; d_gene: NA; v_gene: TRBV29-1; CDR3aa: CSSGGKETQYF; CDR3nt: TGCAGCTCCGGAGGGAAGGAGACCCAGTACTTC
j_gene: TRBJ2-3; abundance: NA; d_gene: NA; v_gene: TRBV4-2; CDR3aa: CASSHRERGDTQYF; CDR3nt: TGTGCCAGCAGCCATAGGGAACGTGGAGATACGCAGTATTTT
j_gene: TRBJ1-2; abundance: NA; d_gene: TRBD1; v_gene: TRBV9; CDR3aa: CASSMGQGNYGYTF; CDR3nt: TGTGCCAGCAGCATGGGACAGGGAAACTATGGCTACACCTTC
j_gene: TRBJ2-1; abundance: NA; d_gene: TRBD2; v_gene: TRBV3-1; CDR3aa: CASSQEAGGPVGEFF; CDR3nt: TGTGCCAGCAGCCAAGAAGCGGGAGGCCCCGTTGGGGAGTTCTTC
j_gene: TRBJ2-1; abundance: NA; d_gene: TRBD2; v_gene: TRBV7-9; CDR3aa: CASSPGLALSSYNEQFF; CDR3nt: TGTGCCAGCAGCCCCGGACTAGCTCTTTCGTCCTACAATGAGCAGTTCTTC
j_gene: TRBJ2-1; abundance: NA; d_gene: TRBD2; v_gene: TRBV2; CDR3aa: CASSLTSAQGNEQFF; CDR3nt: TGTGCCAGCAGTCTAACTAGCGCCCAGGGCAATGAGCAGTTCTTC
j_gene: TRBJ2-3; abundance: NA; d_gene: NA; v_gene: TRBV29-1; CDR3aa: CSVEVADSTDTQYF; CDR3nt: TGCAGCGTCGAAGTAGCGGATAGCACAGATACGCAGTATTTT
j_gene: TRBJ1-4; abundance: NA; d_gene: NA; v_gene: TRBV12-3/TRBV12-4; CDR3aa: CASSFSGGAREKLFF; CDR3nt: TGTGCCAGCAGTTTTTCGGGAGGGGCGCGTGAAAAACTGTTTTTT
j_gene: TRBJ2-7; abundance: NA; d_gene: NA; v_gene: TRBV2; CDR3aa: CASLPGLTYEQYF; CDR3nt: TGTGCCAGCTTGCCGGGACTTACCTACGAGCAGTACTTC
j_gene: TRBJ1-2; abundance: many; d_gene: NA; v_gene: TRBV11-2; CDR3aa: CASSLGPGYGYTF; CDR3nt: TGTGCCAGCAGCTTAGGCCCAGGCTATGGCTACACCTTC
j_gene: TRBJ2-2; abundance: NA; d_gene: NA; v_gene: TRBV5-1; CDR3aa: CASSLSTGGRITGELFF; CDR3nt: TGCGCCAGCAGCTTGTCCACCGGGGGGCGTATTACTGGGGAGCTGTTTTTT
j_gene: TRBJ2-5; abundance: NA; d_gene: NA; v_gene: TRBV6-2/TRBV6-3; CDR3aa: CASSYPTETQYF; CDR3nt: TGTGCCAGCAGTTACCCCACGGAGACCCAGTACTTC
j_gene: TRBJ1-2; abundance: NA; d_gene: NA; v_gene: TRBV20-1; CDR3aa: CSAREGRAGYTF; CDR3nt: TGCAGTGCTAGAGAAGGCAGGGCTGGCTACACCTTC
j_gene: TRBJ2-7; abundance: few; d_gene: TRBD2; v_gene: TRBV10-3; CDR3aa: CAITGGRSDEQYF; CDR3nt: TGTGCCATCACTGGCGGGAGAAGCGACGAGCAGTACTTC
j_gene: TRBJ1-2; abundance: few; d_gene: NA; v_gene: TRBV29-1; CDR3aa: CSVPRGDYGYTF; CDR3nt: TGCAGCGTGCCCCGCGGGGACTATGGCTACACCTTC
j_gene: TRBJ2-7; abundance: NA; d_gene: TRBD2; v_gene: TRBV27; CDR3aa: CASSSGTISSYEQYF; CDR3nt: TGTGCCAGCAGTTCCGGGACTATCAGCTCCTACGAGCAGTACTTC
j_gene: TRBJ2-1; abundance: NA; d_gene: TRBD2; v_gene: TRBV20-1; CDR3aa: CSAGRGGSYNEQFF; CDR3nt: TGCAGTGCTGGCCGGGGCGGGAGCTACAATGAGCAGTTCTTC
j_gene: TRBJ2-5; abundance: few; d_gene: NA; v_gene: TRBV6-2/TRBV6-3; CDR3aa: CASSYGSQETQYF; CDR3nt: TGTGCCAGCAGTTACGGGAGCCAAGAGACCCAGTACTTC
j_gene: TRBJ2-6; abundance: few; d_gene: NA; v_gene: TRBV29-1; CDR3aa: CSVGGANVLTF; CDR3nt: TGCAGCGTTGGTGGGGCCAACGTCCTGACTTTC
j_gene: TRBJ2-6; abundance: few; d_gene: TRBD2; v_gene: TRBV20-1; CDR3aa: CSARDPGRAGANVLTF; CDR3nt: TGCAGTGCTAGAGATCCAGGGAGGGCTGGGGCCAACGTCCTGACTTTC
j_gene: TRBJ2-1; abundance: once; d_gene: NA; v_gene: TRBV28; CDR3aa: CASSFKGEFSYNEQFF; CDR3nt: TGTGCCAGCAGTTTTAAGGGGGAGTTCTCCTACAATGAGCAGTTCTTC
j_gene: TRBJ2-1; abundance: NA; d_gene: NA; v_gene: TRBV20-1; CDR3aa: CSAKDGEQFF; CDR3nt: TGCAGTGCAAAGGACGGTGAGCAGTTCTTC